The 25 T cell receptor beta chains below all came from one sample that was sequenced in a study of regulatory T cells in long-lasting Graves disease. Time point reported: newly diagnosed GD, antithyroid drugs for less than 3 months. Extracted PBMC RNA gave rise to the TCR library. CDR3-region Arm-PCR and iRepertoire HTBI primers produced the TCR beta libraries. TCRdb reanalysed the multiplex PCR reads using MiXCR and keeps one entry per CDR3 protein. Among 400,000 to 500,000 distinct CDR3 sequences listed, just under 15% were seen once. This sample was shared with a second study, whose subject was T cells in Graves' hyperthyroidism and ophthalmopathy.

The sequencing used peripheral blood mononuclear cells (PBMCs), collected at new diagnosis, from a patient treated with antithyroid drugs. The receptors were gathered from a woman under 40 with Graves disease.

The chain is built from TRBV15 and TRBJ2-7, with unresolved D. From germline, CDR1 is LNHNV and CDR2 YYDKDF (reference sequence). Trimming cost V 0 bases and J 6 bases, with 18 bases left between them. This CDR3 region has 16 residues. CDR3 sequence: CATSRDLFLQFPEQYF. For the CDR3, the DNA is TGTGCCACCAGCAGAGATCTCTTTCTCCAGTTCCCCGAGCAGTACTTC.

A few counts support this clonotype. This could be a read error, since a much larger clone is one nucleotide away. This chain uses TRBV27 with TRBJ2-1; D possibly corresponds to TRBD1 (7 bases). Germline CDR1 and CDR2: MNHEY and SMNVEV (reference sequence). This CDR3 contains 16 residues. The CDR3 region has the DNA TGTGGCAGCAGACAGGGAGGTGCCAGCTCCTACAATGAGCAGTTCTTC. Amino acid sequence: CGSRQGGASSYNEQFF.

The chain carries TRBV7-9 and TRBJ2-5, with D perhaps TRBD1 or TRBD2 (6 bases each). Germline V gives CDR1 SEHNR, CDR2 FQNEAQ (reference sequence). V lost 4 bases and J 2 bases, leaving 26 bases between the germline ends. The CDR3 extends over 19 amino acids. In nucleotides, the CDR3 is TGTGCCAGCAGCTCAGGAGGTTTAGGAGGGGGACTTATTCAAGAGACCCAGTACTTC. Translated: CASSSGGLGGGLIQETQYF.

In its sample, this clonotype was seen a few times. The chain employs TRBV27 and TRBJ2-2; 11 bases match TRBD2. The ends lost 6 bases at V and 4 bases at J; junction bases unmatched: 7. CDR1 is MNHEY and CDR2 is SMNVEV in the germline V gene (reference sequence). This CDR3 has 16 residues. For the CDR3, the DNA is TGTGCCAGCAGCCCCACTAGCGGGAGTCCCACCGGGGAGCTGTTTTTT. Translating it yields CASSPTSGSPTGELFF.

In its sample, this clonotype was seen many times. This sequence joins TRBV4-1 and TRBJ2-1; a weak D match, TRBD2 (6 bases). Germline CDR1 MGHRA, CDR2 YSYEKL. This CDR3 has 16 residues. The V gene lost 1 base and the J gene lost 4 bases, with 14 bases spanning the gap. CDR3 in DNA: TGCGCCAGCAGCCAAGTACGCGGGACTTCTTACAATGAGCAGTTCTTC. Protein: CASSQVRGTSYNEQFF.

This clonotype was recorded many times. This chain connects TRBV30 to TRBJ2-3; D is perhaps TRBD2 (5 bases). V lost 4 bases to trimming and J lost 5 bases, with 7 bases between them. The CDR3 has 11 amino acids. Looked up from germline, CDR1 is GTSNPN and CDR2 is SVGIG (reference sequence). In DNA form, the CDR3 reads TGTGCCTGGACCGCGGGAGATACGCAGTATTTT. Residues: CAWTAGDTQYF.

The chain links TRBV9 to TRBJ2-1; D is undetermined. The CDR3 has 12 amino acids. Germline CDR1 is SGDLS and CDR2 is YYNGEE. With 0 bases removed from V and 6 bases from J, the gap between germline ends came to 4 bases. This chain's CDR3 is CASSVDSNEQFF. The DNA of the CDR3 is TGTGCCAGCAGCGTAGATAGCAATGAGCAGTTCTTC.

This clonotype was counted ten times or more. This chain uses TRBV2 with TRBJ2-2; 8 nucleotides align to TRBD2. CDR1 and CDR2 (germline): SNHLY, FYNNEI. V gave up 7 bases and J gave up 4 bases; unmatched junction bases: 17. This CDR3 has 18 residues. This CDR3 is CASKGASSGLEFTGELFF. The CDR3 DNA sequence: TGTGCCAGCAAAGGGGCTTCTAGCGGGCTCGAATTCACCGGGGAGCTGTTTTTT.

In this sample, this clonotype turned up many times. The chain is built from TRBV11-3 and TRBJ2-7; tentative D call: TRBD2 (5 bases). The CDR3 loop spans 17 amino acids. The V gene lost 0 bases and the J gene lost 7 bases, with 22 bases spanning the gap. The germline CDR1 and CDR2 sequences are SGHNT and YENEEA. The CDR3 protein is CASSLEVGQPFSGEQYF. For the CDR3, the DNA is TGTGCCAGCAGCTTAGAAGTTGGGCAGCCGTTCTCGGGAGAGCAGTACTTC.

In the case of this clonotype: This may be a read error: a much more frequent sequence differs by one nucleotide. The genes are TRBV20-1 and TRBJ2-1; 7 nucleotides agree with TRBD1. This CDR3 contains 14 residues. The V and J ends lost 0 bases and 10 bases, in that order; junction bases with no gene match: 9. Germline V CDR1 and CDR2: DFQATT, SNEGSKA (reference sequence). The CDR3 bases are TGCAGTGCTAGAGATGCCAAGGACAGGTACGAGCAGTTCTTC. Its translation: CSARDAKDRYEQFF.

This clonotype appeared many times. The chain links TRBV28 to TRBJ2-1; D is unclear. This CDR3 has 22 amino acids. Germline CDR1 reads MDHEN; CDR2 reads SYDVKM. V lost 5 bases and J 1 base, leaving 33 bases between the germline ends. The CDR3 nucleotides read TGTGCCAGCAGTCCCGTTCCCGCCGGTGGCCCCTGGATCCAGTCGTCCTACAATGAGCAGTTCTTC. It encodes CASSPVPAGGPWIQSSYNEQFF.

There are a few counts of this clonotype. The V call is TRBV10-3, the J call TRBJ1-4; no clear D gene. CDR1 and CDR2 (germline): ENHRY, SYGVKD. V lost 3 bases to trimming and J lost 16 bases, with 15 bases between them. CDR3 length equals 12 residues. CDR3 nucleotide sequence: TGTGCCATCAGTGATGTGGACGTTTCTCAGTTTTTT. Translated, it gives CAISDVDVSQFF.

The chain employs TRBV7-9 and TRBJ2-2; unclear D gene. The CDR3 runs to 16 residues. Per germline, CDR1 SEHNR and CDR2 FQNEAQ (reference sequence). Trimming removed 7 bases at V and 0 bases at J, with 15 bases between. The CDR3 DNA is TGTGCCAGCATCCCCCCCGGCGGATCGAACACCGGGGAGCTGTTTTTT. It encodes CASIPPGGSNTGELFF.

This clonotype came up many times. This chain uses TRBV2 with TRBJ1-4, with TRBD1 matching over 8 bases. Germline CDR1 reads SNHLY; CDR2 reads FYNNEI. The CDR3 runs 15 residues. Trimming took 7 bases from V and 8 from J; bases not matched to a gene: 12. The DNA of the CDR3 is TGTGCCAGCATGAGGGGGACAGGTTCCGGAGAAAAACTGTTTTTT. Amino acid sequence: CASMRGTGSGEKLFF.

The chain employs TRBV7-9 and TRBJ2-1; 14 bases are a match to TRBD2. The CDR3 is made up of 20 amino acids. The V gene's germline CDR1 is SEHNR and CDR2 FQNEAQ (reference sequence). V lost 1 base to trimming and J lost 5 bases; unmatched junction nucleotides: 13. The CDR3 spells CASSLEGTSGSKLLHNEQFF. CDR3 nucleotides: TGTGCCAGCAGCTTAGAGGGGACTAGCGGGAGTAAGTTACTACACAATGAGCAGTTCTTC.

The chain combines TRBV20-1 with TRBJ2-3; D possibly corresponds to TRBD2 (5 bases). The CDR3 covers 12 residues. Germline V CDR1 and CDR2: DFQATT, SNEGSKA (reference sequence). V lost 2 bases and J 4 bases, leaving 7 bases between the germline ends. CDR3 in amino acids: CSARRAADTQYF. Here the CDR3 DNA reads TGCAGTGCTAGACGAGCGGCAGATACGCAGTATTTT.

This clonotype was detected ten times or more. This chain connects TRBV5-1 to TRBJ2-7, with TRBD2 matching over 7 bases. V shed 5 bases, J shed 2 bases, and the junction held 7 bases outside the gene matches. Germline V gene sequence: CDR1 SGHRS, CDR2 YFSETQ. CDR3 length: 14 amino acids. The CDR3 here is CASSRAGEPYEQYF. The CDR3 nucleotides are TGCGCCAGCAGTAGGGCGGGAGAGCCCTACGAGCAGTACTTC.

In its sample, this clonotype was seen many times. V usage is TRBV28 and J usage is TRBJ2-1; D is undetermined. Germline V gene lookup returns CDR1 MDHEN and CDR2 SYDVKM. This CDR3 contains 9 residues. The V and J ends lost 4 bases and 11 bases respectively, with 3 bases between them. The CDR3 sequence is CASSSQQFF. CDR3 in DNA: TGTGCCAGCAGTTCCCAGCAGTTCTTC.

In this sample, this clonotype turned up many times. The chain recombines TRBV2 with TRBJ2-7; 12 bases are a match to TRBD2. After removal of 7 bases from V and 0 bases from J, the junction contained 7 bases not matched to a gene. This CDR3 is built from 16 residues. Germline loops: CDR1 SNHLY, CDR2 FYNNEI. The CDR3 DNA follows: TGTGCCAGCATCTCTCTAGCGGGGGGGGTCTCCTACGAGCAGTACTTC. The encoded protein is CASISLAGGVSYEQYF.

Notes on this clonotype: A much larger clone differs by one base, so this may be a read error. J is TRBJ2-1 and V is TRBV19, with 9 bases fitting TRBD2. The CDR3 covers 17 residues. Germline V lookup: CDR1 LNHDA, CDR2 SQIVND (reference sequence). CDR3 sequence reads: CASNIWAAGGPSNEQFF. In DNA form, the CDR3 reads TGTGCCAGTAATATATGGGCTGCGGGAGGGCCATCGAATGAGCAGTTCTTC.

The sample holds a few counts of this clonotype. The chain uses TRBV4-2 and TRBJ2-7; a possible D gene is TRBD2 (5 bases). V dropped 6 bases and J dropped 0 bases, with 15 bases sitting between them. Germline V CDR1 and CDR2: LGHNA, YNFKEQ. This CDR3 has 15 residues. In nucleotides, the CDR3 is TGTGCCAGCAGTCTGGGGAGCGATAACTCCTACGAGCAGTACTTC. Protein sequence: CASSLGSDNSYEQYF.

The sample holds a few counts of this clonotype. The V gene is TRBV10-3, the J gene TRBJ2-2; no clear D. The CDR3 has 16 residues. CDR1 and CDR2 from the germline V gene are ENHRY and SYGVKD. V lost 3 bases, J lost 0 bases, and 11 bases lay in between. The CDR3 region has the DNA TGTGCCATCAGTGAAGGCAGGCAAGCGAACACCGGGGAGCTGTTTTTT. This encodes CAISEGRQANTGELFF.

The chain employs TRBV16 and TRBJ1-3, with 8 bases lining up with TRBD1. The V gene's germline CDR1 is KGHSY and CDR2 FQNENV. The ends lost 4 bases at V and 3 bases at J; junction bases unmatched: 5. This CDR3 region has 15 residues. The CDR3 protein is CASSPLTGVGNTIYF. The CDR3, as DNA: TGTGCCAGCAGCCCCCTGACAGGGGTTGGAAACACCATATATTTT.

This chain uses TRBV9 with TRBJ1-4; D uncertain. Germline V gives CDR1 SGDLS, CDR2 YYNGEE. This CDR3 is 12 amino acids long. Trimming took off 2 bases at V and 8 bases at J, with 7 bases between the two ends. Here the CDR3 DNA reads TGTGCCAGCAGCGTTATTGGGGAAAAACTGTTTTTT. It yields the protein CASSVIGEKLFF. The complete variable domain, with remaining parts taken from reference TRBV9 and TRBJ1-4, reads DSGVTQTPKHLITATGQRVTLRCSPRSGDLSVYWYQQSLDQGLQFLIQYYNGEERAKGNILERFSAQQFPDLHSELNLSSLELGDSALYFCASSVIGEKLFFGSGTQLSVL.

There are many counts of this clonotype. The gene calls are TRBV20-1 and TRBJ2-1; 10 nucleotides match TRBD2. This CDR3 contains 14 residues. The germline gives CDR1 DFQATT, CDR2 SNEGSKA (reference sequence). V dropped 6 bases and J dropped 6; count of bases not matched to a gene: 8. Here the CDR3 reads CSASSGRGRNEQFF. CDR3 DNA: TGCAGTGCCTCTAGCGGGAGAGGGCGCAATGAGCAGTTCTTC.